Below are 10 T cell receptor beta chains sequenced from a single sample in a study of blood T cell repertoires in COVID-19. The data were produced by immunoSEQ multiplex PCR, yet TCRdb's version contains in-frame clones alone and is incomplete. This sample has roughly 64,000 clones, with 80% to 90% found just once. Source material: peripheral blood. Source of these receptors: a man aged 40-49 years with acute or convalescent COVID-19.

In this sample, this clone turned up once. V is TRBV30 and J is TRBJ1-2; D is unclear. The CDR3 totals 13 residues. Trimming took 1 base from V and 6 from J, leaving 12 bases between them. Germline CDR1 is GTSNPN and CDR2 is SVGIG (reference sequence). The CDR3 DNA reads TGTGCCTGGAGTGACGCTCTCGGAGATGGCTACACCTTC. It translates to CAWSDALGDGYTF.

There are a few counts of this clone. CDR3 residues: CASMKASLNTEAFF. The CDR3 DNA reads as TGTGCCAGTATGAAAGCGTCTCTGAACACTGAAGCTTTCTTT. This chain links TRBV19 with TRBJ1-1; D remains ambiguous. From germline, CDR1 is LNHDA and CDR2 SQIVND (reference sequence). V was clipped by 7 bases and J by 0 bases, with 12 bases between them. The CDR3 covers 14 residues.

This clone has a handful of counts. This chain links TRBV5-6 with TRBJ2-4, with 8 bases lining up with TRBD1. CDR1 is SGHDT and CDR2 is YYEEEE in the germline V gene. The CDR3 runs 14 residues. J was trimmed by 4 bases and V by 4 bases; bases with no gene match: 4. CDR3 in DNA: TGTGCCAGCAGCCCTACAGGGGGAAAAAACATTCAGTACTTC. Translating gives CASSPTGGKNIQYF.

The genes are TRBV30 and TRBJ1-2; a possible D gene is TRBD1 (5 bases). The CDR3 sequence is 13 residues long. Trimming pared 3 bases from V and 4 bases from J, leaving 12 bases between. Germline CDR1 and CDR2: GTSNPN and SVGIG (reference sequence). The CDR3 is CAWRQASSYGYTF. The CDR3 coding sequence is TGTGCCTGGAGACAGGCTTCTAGCTATGGCTACACCTTC.

The chain is built from TRBV7-8 and TRBJ2-1; possible D gene TRBD1, 5 bases. The CDR3 runs 16 residues. Per germline, CDR1 SGHVS and CDR2 FQNEAQ. V shed 7 bases and J shed 9 bases, with 25 bases lying between them. The CDR3 nucleotides read TGTGCCAGCACCCCCCCCCGACGCTACGGCGACAGTGAGCAGTTCTTC. As protein: CASTPPRRYGDSEQFF.

The V gene is TRBV29-1, the J gene TRBJ1-2, with D perhaps TRBD1 (5 bases). Germline V gives CDR1 SQVTM, CDR2 ANQGSEA. CDR3 length: 15 amino acids. Trimming stripped 4 bases from V and 1 base from J, with 16 bases between. The CDR3 DNA follows: TGCAGCGTTGCATCTCCAGGGTATTTTAACTATGGCTACACCTTC. This sequence encodes CSVASPGYFNYGYTF.

The chain uses TRBV5-1 and TRBJ1-1; 10 bases line up with TRBD1. CDR1 is SGHRS, CDR2 YFSETQ, per germline. This CDR3 contains 14 residues. V trimming: 4 bases; J trimming: 4 bases; junction bases outside the gene matches: 4. In DNA form, the CDR3 reads TGCGCCAGCAGCGGGGGACAGGGGCTCACTGAAGCTTTCTTT. The encoded protein is CASSGGQGLTEAFF.

This clone has only a few counts. This sequence joins TRBV4-1 and TRBJ2-1, with TRBD2 matching over 7 bases. The CDR3 length is 15 residues. The trim removed 1 base at V and 6 bases at J, leaving 6 bases unmatched. Germline CDR1 reads MGHRA; CDR2 reads YSYEKL. CDR3 nucleotide sequence: TGCGCCAGCAGCCAAGGACTTGGGAGGGGCAATGAGCAGTTCTTC. Its protein product is CASSQGLGRGNEQFF.

The chain carries TRBV5-1 and TRBJ1-2, with TRBD1 as a possible D gene (6 bases). CDR1 and CDR2 (germline): SGHRS, YFSETQ. V lost 4 bases and J 3 bases, leaving 10 bases between the germline ends. The CDR3 has 13 residues. The DNA of the CDR3 is TGCGCCAGCAGCCCTAACAGGGACTATGGCTACACCTTC. Translating gives CASSPNRDYGYTF.

V gene TRBV19 combines with J gene TRBJ2-7, with TRBD2 identical over 8 bases. Germline trimming cut 3 bases from V and 4 bases from J; bases unmatched to any gene: 11. Per the germline V gene, CDR1 is LNHDA and CDR2 is SQIVND (reference sequence). This CDR3 contains 16 residues. CDR3 DNA: TGTGCCAGTAGTATTCAACCCGGGGGGGGTCCATACGAGCAGTACTTC. Translating it yields CASSIQPGGGPYEQYF.